Included here is one TCR beta chain sequence, with context. Its antigen is not known. The source of the sample is a study of CD8+ T cells in alopecia areata. Study-wide results and caveats: In scalp samples, resident alphabeta T cells of normal skin are also sequenced. Higher clonality was seen in lesional scalp than in normal scalp, especially in alopecia totalis/universalis.

After isolation, RNA underwent reverse transcription to generate cDNA as the sequencing template. Using immunoSEQ multiplex PCR, the repertoire was profiled, and TCRdb retains in-frame clones only, with some absent. In the table there are 150,000 or so clones, 50% to 60% of which are singletons. PBMC-derived CD4+ and CD8+ T cells were sorted. Trimming removed 8 bases at V and 8 bases at J, with 13 bases between. The CDR3 contains 12 residues. Per germline, CDR1 SEHNR and CDR2 FQNEAQ (reference sequence). The chain has TRBV7-9 and TRBJ2-1; D tentatively reads TRBD1 or TRBD2 (6 bases each). The sequence was collected from a human donor in good health. Input material: CD4+ T cells sorted from blood. The CDR3 DNA sequence: TGTGCCAGCCGCCCGGGGGCCGATGAGCAGTTCTTC. Translating it yields CASRPGADEQFF.